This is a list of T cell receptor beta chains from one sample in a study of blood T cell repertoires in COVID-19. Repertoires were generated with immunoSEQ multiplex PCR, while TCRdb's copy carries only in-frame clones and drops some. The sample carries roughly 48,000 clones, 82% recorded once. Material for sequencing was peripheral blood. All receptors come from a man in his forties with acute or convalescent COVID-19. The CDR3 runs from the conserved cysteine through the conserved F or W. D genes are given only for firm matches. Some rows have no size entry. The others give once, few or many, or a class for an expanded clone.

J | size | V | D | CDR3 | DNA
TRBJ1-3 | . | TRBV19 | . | CASSINYDTIYF | TGTGCCAGTAGTATAAATTATGACACCATATATTTT
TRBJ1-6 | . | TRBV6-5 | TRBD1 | CASSYLIGTGNSPLHF | TGTGCCAGCAGTTACCTTATCGGGACAGGAAATTCACCCCTCCACTTT
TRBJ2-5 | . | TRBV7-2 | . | CASSLGQGGEETQYF | TGTGCCAGCAGCCTCGGACAGGGAGGGGAAGAGACCCAGTACTTC
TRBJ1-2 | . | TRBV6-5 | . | CASRGQTFYGYTF | TGTGCCAGCCGCGGACAGACCTTCTATGGCTACACCTTC
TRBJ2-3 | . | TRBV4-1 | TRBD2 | CASSSVLSGTRDTQYF | TGCGCCAGCAGCTCGGTCCTTAGCGGGACCCGTGATACGCAGTATTTT
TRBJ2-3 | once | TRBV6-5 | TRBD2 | CASSSPSRRGGHTQYF | TGTGCCAGCAGTTCCCCCTCTAGGCGGGGGGGACATACGCAGTATTTT
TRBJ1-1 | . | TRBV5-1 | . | CASSLQNPNTEAFF | TGCGCCAGCAGCCTACAGAACCCGAACACTGAAGCTTTCTTT
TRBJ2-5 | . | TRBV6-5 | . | CASSRVAGAQETQYF | TGTGCCAGCAGCCGAGTCGCGGGGGCCCAAGAGACCCAGTACTTC
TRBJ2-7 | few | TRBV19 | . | CASSIGGRGRRNEQYF | TGTGCCAGTAGTATAGGCGGCAGGGGACGGCGCAACGAGCAGTACTTC
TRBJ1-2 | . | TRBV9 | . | CASSVGGIRTYGYTF | TGTGCCAGCAGCGTAGGAGGGATCCGGACCTATGGCTACACCTTC
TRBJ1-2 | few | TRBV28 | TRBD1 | CASSIIVYGTGATGYGYTF | TGTGCCAGCAGTATCATAGTCTATGGGACAGGGGCCACCGGCTATGGCTACACCTTC
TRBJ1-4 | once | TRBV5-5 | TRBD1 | CASSLTGTGIDEKLFF | TGTGCCAGCAGCTTGACCGGGACAGGGATAGATGAAAAACTGTTTTTT
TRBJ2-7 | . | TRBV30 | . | CAWSLSSYEQYF | TGTGCCTGGAGCCTCTCCAGCTACGAGCAGTACTTC
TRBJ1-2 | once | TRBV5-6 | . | CASSASRGGYTF | TGTGCCAGCAGCGCATCCCGGGGGGGCTACACCTTC
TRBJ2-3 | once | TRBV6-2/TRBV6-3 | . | CASNPGLEVDTQYF | TGTGCCAGCAACCCGGGACTCGAGGTAGATACGCAGTATTTT
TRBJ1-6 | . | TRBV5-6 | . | CASSFGEDSPLHF | TGTGCCAGCAGCTTTGGGGAGGACTCACCCCTCCACTTT
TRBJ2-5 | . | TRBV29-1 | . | CSVEDWVAGESETQYF | TGCAGCGTTGAAGATTGGGTAGCAGGGGAAAGCGAGACCCAGTACTTC
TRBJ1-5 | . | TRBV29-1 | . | CSVWPGGNQPQHF | TGCAGCGTTTGGCCGGGAGGCAATCAGCCCCAGCATTTT
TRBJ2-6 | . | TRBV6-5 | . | CASREGRSGANVLTF | TGTGCCAGCAGGGAGGGACGGTCTGGGGCCAACGTCCTGACTTTC
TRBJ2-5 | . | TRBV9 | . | CASSVTSGRETQYF | TGTGCCAGCAGCGTTACCAGCGGCAGGGAGACCCAGTACTTC
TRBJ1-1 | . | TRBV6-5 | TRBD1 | CASSYWTGGNTEAFF | TGTGCCAGCAGTTACTGGACAGGGGGCAACACTGAAGCTTTCTTT
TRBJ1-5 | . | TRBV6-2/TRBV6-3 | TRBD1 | CASSRTGYTGEPQHF | TGTGCCAGCAGTCGGACAGGGTATACGGGAGAGCCCCAGCATTTT
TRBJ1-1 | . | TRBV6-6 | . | CASRRTANTEAFF | TGTGCCAGCAGACGAACAGCGAACACTGAAGCTTTCTTT
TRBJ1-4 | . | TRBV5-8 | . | CASSPRLGAANEKLFF | TGTGCCAGCAGCCCTCGATTGGGGGCGGCTAATGAAAAACTGTTTTTT
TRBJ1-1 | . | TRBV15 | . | CATSREGRQSEAFF | TGTGCCACCAGCAGAGAGGGCAGGCAGAGTGAAGCTTTCTTT